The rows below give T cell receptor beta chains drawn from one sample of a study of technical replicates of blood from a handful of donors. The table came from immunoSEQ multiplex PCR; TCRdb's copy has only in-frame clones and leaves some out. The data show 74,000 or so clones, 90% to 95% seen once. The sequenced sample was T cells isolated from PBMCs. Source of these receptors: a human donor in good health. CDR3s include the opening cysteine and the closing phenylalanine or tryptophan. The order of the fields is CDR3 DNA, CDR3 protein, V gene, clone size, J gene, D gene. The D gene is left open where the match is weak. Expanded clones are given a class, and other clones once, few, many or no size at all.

CDR3nt: TGTGCCAGCAGTTACTTAGTCAATGAGCAGTTCTTC
CDR3aa: CASSYLVNEQFF
v_gene: TRBV6-6
abundance: -
j_gene: TRBJ2-1
d_gene: -

CDR3nt: TGCGCCAGCAGCCACTGGGACACCCCCTTTAGTGTGCCCCAGCATTTT
CDR3aa: CASSHWDTPFSVPQHF
v_gene: TRBV4-1
abundance: -
j_gene: TRBJ1-5
d_gene: -

CDR3nt: TGTGCCAGCTCACCGGAAGACGGGGGACCACAAGAGACCCAGTACTTC
CDR3aa: CASSPEDGGPQETQYF
v_gene: TRBV18
abundance: -
j_gene: TRBJ2-5
d_gene: -

CDR3nt: TGTGCCAGCAGCTCCCCCCCCGGGAGACAGTTCTTC
CDR3aa: CASSSPPGRQFF
v_gene: TRBV7-9
abundance: -
j_gene: TRBJ2-1
d_gene: -

CDR3nt: TGTGCCAGCAGCTTAGCGCAGGACATCTCCTACAATGAGCAGTTCTTC
CDR3aa: CASSLAQDISYNEQFF
v_gene: TRBV7-2
abundance: once
j_gene: TRBJ2-1
d_gene: -

CDR3nt: TGTGCTTCCTGGGAGGACAATGAGCAGTTCTTC
CDR3aa: CASWEDNEQFF
v_gene: TRBV30
abundance: -
j_gene: TRBJ2-1
d_gene: -

CDR3nt: TGTGCCAGCAGCTTAACAGAGTGGTCCACTGAAGCTTTCTTT
CDR3aa: CASSLTEWSTEAFF
v_gene: TRBV5-6
abundance: -
j_gene: TRBJ1-1
d_gene: -

CDR3nt: TGTGCCAGCAGCTTGGGGCCCAGACTAGCGGGAGCATACGGCACGCAGTATTTT
CDR3aa: CASSLGPRLAGAYGTQYF
v_gene: TRBV5-6
abundance: -
j_gene: TRBJ2-3
d_gene: TRBD2

CDR3nt: TGTGCCAGCAGCCCCGGGACAGGCGCTAACACCGGGGAGCTGTTTTTT
CDR3aa: CASSPGTGANTGELFF
v_gene: TRBV4-2
abundance: -
j_gene: TRBJ2-2
d_gene: TRBD1

CDR3nt: TGTGCCTGGAACCCGGGACTAGCGGGAAGTTACGAGCAGTACTTC
CDR3aa: CAWNPGLAGSYEQYF
v_gene: TRBV30
abundance: -
j_gene: TRBJ2-7
d_gene: TRBD2

CDR3nt: TGTGCCAGCAGCTTACCTTCGGTTTCCAATGAGCAGTTCTTC
CDR3aa: CASSLPSVSNEQFF
v_gene: TRBV5-4
abundance: -
j_gene: TRBJ2-1
d_gene: -

CDR3nt: TGTGCCTGGAGTAGGGAGCTCAAAGGGGAGCTGTTTTTT
CDR3aa: CAWSRELKGELFF
v_gene: TRBV30
abundance: -
j_gene: TRBJ2-2
d_gene: -

CDR3nt: TGTGCCAGTAGTACTAGCGGGAGGCAAATTCCCTCCTACGAGCAGTACTTC
CDR3aa: CASSTSGRQIPSYEQYF
v_gene: TRBV19
abundance: -
j_gene: TRBJ2-7
d_gene: TRBD2

CDR3nt: TGTGCCAGCAGTCCTCCGAGAGGGATGGGTACGCAGTATTTT
CDR3aa: CASSPPRGMGTQYF
v_gene: TRBV25-1
abundance: few
j_gene: TRBJ2-3
d_gene: -

CDR3nt: TGTGCCAGCAGCTCAGGGGCCTGGGACGAGCAGTACTTC
CDR3aa: CASSSGAWDEQYF
v_gene: TRBV9
abundance: -
j_gene: TRBJ2-7
d_gene: -

CDR3nt: TGTGCCAGCAGCGGAAGGGGGAACACTGAAGCTTTCTTT
CDR3aa: CASSGRGNTEAFF
v_gene: TRBV6-6
abundance: -
j_gene: TRBJ1-1
d_gene: -

CDR3nt: TGTGCCAGCAGTGATTCCTATACAGATACGCAGTATTTT
CDR3aa: CASSDSYTDTQYF
v_gene: TRBV2
abundance: -
j_gene: TRBJ2-3
d_gene: -

CDR3nt: TGTGCCTGGAAACAGGGTATGGACAATCAGCCCCAGCATTTT
CDR3aa: CAWKQGMDNQPQHF
v_gene: TRBV30
abundance: -
j_gene: TRBJ1-5
d_gene: -

CDR3nt: TGTGCCAGTAGTAACCAACAGGGGTATCAGCCCCAGCATTTT
CDR3aa: CASSNQQGYQPQHF
v_gene: TRBV19
abundance: -
j_gene: TRBJ1-5
d_gene: TRBD1

CDR3nt: TGTGCCTGGAGTGTGGCCCTAGCCTCCTACGAGCAGTACTTC
CDR3aa: CAWSVALASYEQYF
v_gene: TRBV30
abundance: -
j_gene: TRBJ2-7
d_gene: -

CDR3nt: TGTGCCAGCAGTTTCCCGAGGGTTCAGCCCCAGCATTTT
CDR3aa: CASSFPRVQPQHF
v_gene: TRBV28
abundance: -
j_gene: TRBJ1-5
d_gene: -

CDR3nt: TGCGCCAGCAGCCAAGAGTCAGTGTACTATGGCTACACCTTC
CDR3aa: CASSQESVYYGYTF
v_gene: TRBV4-1
abundance: -
j_gene: TRBJ1-2
d_gene: -

CDR3nt: TGTGCCAGCAGCTTTAGCGCCGTTCGGGGCTACGAGCAGTACTTC
CDR3aa: CASSFSAVRGYEQYF
v_gene: TRBV5-6
abundance: -
j_gene: TRBJ2-7
d_gene: -

CDR3nt: TGTGCCAGCAGCCTAAACTATGGCTACACCTTC
CDR3aa: CASSLNYGYTF
v_gene: TRBV16
abundance: once
j_gene: TRBJ1-2
d_gene: -

CDR3nt: TGTGCCAGCAGTTACAGAAGACAGGGTACCTACGAGCAGTACTTC
CDR3aa: CASSYRRQGTYEQYF
v_gene: TRBV6-5
abundance: -
j_gene: TRBJ2-7
d_gene: TRBD1